Sequencing of this T cell receptor (beta chain) was carried out in a study of T cells in Graves' hyperthyroidism and ophthalmopathy. Study-wide results and caveats: Blood held most thyroid clonotypes expanded above 0.001 frequency. Ophthalmopathy was separated from stable hyperthyroidism by a 13 V-J model.

This clonotype has a count of ten or more. As yet, its antigen is unknown. With 5 bases removed from V and 4 bases from J, the gap between germline ends came to 14 bases. This CDR3 comprises 13 residues. Germline CDR1 GTSNPN, CDR2 SVGIG (reference sequence). Researchers amplified the TCR beta CDR3 regions from RNA transcripts. HTBI primers were employed in a first-round RT-PCR of the TCR CDR3. TCRdb passed the multiplex PCR reads through MiXCR, listing each CDR3 protein once. The data show some 370,000 distinct CDR3 sequences, 17% seen once. Diagnostic decisions used clinical symptoms, serum thyroxine and TRAb, thyroid ultrasound and orbital computed tomography. PBMCs were obtained from 9.5 to 10 ml fresh peripheral blood.

The receptor's source is a woman aged 25 to 39 with Graves' hyperthyroidism that later progressed to Graves' ophthalmopathy. This chain joins TRBV30 and TRBJ2-5, with D perhaps matching TRBD1 (7 bases). Input material: blood. The CDR3 region has the DNA TGTGCCTGGGAGGGGGCGGGACGAGAGACCCAGTACTTC. Its translation: CAWEGAGRETQYF.